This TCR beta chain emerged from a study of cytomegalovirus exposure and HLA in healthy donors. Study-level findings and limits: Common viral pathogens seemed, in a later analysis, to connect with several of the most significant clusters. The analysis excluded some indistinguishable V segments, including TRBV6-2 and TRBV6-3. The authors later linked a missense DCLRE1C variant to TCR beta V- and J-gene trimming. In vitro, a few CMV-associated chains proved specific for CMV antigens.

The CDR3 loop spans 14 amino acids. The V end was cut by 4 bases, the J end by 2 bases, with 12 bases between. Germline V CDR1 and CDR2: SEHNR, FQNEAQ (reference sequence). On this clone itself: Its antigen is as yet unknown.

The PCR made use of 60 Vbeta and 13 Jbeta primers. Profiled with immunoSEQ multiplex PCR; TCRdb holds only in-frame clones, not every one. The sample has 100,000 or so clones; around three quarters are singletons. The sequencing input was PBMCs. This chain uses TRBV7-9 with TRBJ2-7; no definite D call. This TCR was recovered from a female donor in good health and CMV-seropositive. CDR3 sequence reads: CASSSLNRAYEQYF. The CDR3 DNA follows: TGTGCCAGCAGCTCGCTCAACAGAGCCTACGAGCAGTACTTC.